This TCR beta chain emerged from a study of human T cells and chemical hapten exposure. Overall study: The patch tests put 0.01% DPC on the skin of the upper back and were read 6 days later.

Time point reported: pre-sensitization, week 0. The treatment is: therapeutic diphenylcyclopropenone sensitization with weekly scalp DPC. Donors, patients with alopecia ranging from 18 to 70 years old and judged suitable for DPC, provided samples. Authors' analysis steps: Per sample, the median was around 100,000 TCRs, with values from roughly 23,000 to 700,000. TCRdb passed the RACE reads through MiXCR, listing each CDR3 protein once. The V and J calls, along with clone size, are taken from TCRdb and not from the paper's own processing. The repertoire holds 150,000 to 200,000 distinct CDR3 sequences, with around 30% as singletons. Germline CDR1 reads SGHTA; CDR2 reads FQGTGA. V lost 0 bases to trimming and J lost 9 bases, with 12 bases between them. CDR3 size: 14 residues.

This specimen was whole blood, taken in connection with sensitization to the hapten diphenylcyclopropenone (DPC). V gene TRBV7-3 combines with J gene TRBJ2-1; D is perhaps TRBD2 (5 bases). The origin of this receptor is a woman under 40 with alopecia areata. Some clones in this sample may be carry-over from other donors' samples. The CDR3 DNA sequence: TGTGCCAGCAGCTTAACCTCTAGCCTCGGTGAGCAGTTCTTC. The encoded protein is CASSLTSSLGEQFF.